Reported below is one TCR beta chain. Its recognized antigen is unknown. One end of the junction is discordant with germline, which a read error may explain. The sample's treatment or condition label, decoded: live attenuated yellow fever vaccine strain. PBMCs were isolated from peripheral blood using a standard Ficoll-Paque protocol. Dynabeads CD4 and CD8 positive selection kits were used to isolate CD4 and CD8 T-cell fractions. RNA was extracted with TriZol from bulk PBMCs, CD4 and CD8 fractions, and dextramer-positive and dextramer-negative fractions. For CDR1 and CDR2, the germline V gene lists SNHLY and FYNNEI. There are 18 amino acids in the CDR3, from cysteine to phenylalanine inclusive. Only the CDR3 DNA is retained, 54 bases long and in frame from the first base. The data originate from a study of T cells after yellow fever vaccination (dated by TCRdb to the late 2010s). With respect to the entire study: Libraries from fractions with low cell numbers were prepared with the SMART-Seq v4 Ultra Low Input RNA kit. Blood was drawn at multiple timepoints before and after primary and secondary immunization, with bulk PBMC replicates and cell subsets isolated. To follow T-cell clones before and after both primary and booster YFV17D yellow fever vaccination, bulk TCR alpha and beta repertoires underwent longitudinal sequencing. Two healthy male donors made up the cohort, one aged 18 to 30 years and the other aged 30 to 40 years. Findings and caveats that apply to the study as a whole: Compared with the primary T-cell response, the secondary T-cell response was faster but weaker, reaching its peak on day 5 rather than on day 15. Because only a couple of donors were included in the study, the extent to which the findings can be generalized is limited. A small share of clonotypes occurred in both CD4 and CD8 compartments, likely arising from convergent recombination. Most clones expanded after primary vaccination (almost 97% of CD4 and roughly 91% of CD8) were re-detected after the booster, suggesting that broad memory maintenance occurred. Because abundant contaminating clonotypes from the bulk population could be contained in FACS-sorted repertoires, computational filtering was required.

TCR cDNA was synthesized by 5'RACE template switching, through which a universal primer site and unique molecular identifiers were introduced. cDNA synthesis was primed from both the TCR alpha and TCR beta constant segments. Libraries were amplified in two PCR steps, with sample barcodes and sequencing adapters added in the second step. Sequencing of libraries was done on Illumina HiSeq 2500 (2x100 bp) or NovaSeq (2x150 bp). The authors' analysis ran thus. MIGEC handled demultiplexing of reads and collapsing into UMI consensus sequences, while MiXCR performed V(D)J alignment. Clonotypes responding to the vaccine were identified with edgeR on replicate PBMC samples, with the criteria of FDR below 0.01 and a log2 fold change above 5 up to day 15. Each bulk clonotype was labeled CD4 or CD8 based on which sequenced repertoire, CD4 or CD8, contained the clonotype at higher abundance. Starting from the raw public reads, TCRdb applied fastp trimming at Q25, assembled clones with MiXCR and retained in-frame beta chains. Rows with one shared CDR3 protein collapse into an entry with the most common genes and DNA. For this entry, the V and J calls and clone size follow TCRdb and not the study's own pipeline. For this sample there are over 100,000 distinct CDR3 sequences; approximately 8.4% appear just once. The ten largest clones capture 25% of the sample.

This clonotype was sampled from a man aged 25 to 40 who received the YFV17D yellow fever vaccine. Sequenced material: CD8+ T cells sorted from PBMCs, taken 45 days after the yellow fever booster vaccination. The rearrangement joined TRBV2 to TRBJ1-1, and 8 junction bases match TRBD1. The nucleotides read TGTGCCATCAGTTCAATCGAAGCGTCAGGGACAGGGAACACTGAAGCTTTCTTT. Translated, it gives CAISSIEASGTGNTEAFF.